The rows below give T cell receptor beta chains drawn from one sample of a study of CD8 T cells in ankylosing spondylitis. TCRdb passed the 5' RACE reads through MiXCR, listing each CDR3 protein once. The sample carries roughly 700,000 distinct CDR3 sequences, under 20% recorded once. Sequencing was carried out using blood, either unsorted or a sorted T cell fraction (not recorded which). These receptors all stem from a male donor with ankylosing spondylitis. Both conserved end residues are part of each CDR3. D genes are given only for firm matches. Not every row has a clone size; where given, it reads once, few, many or a size class.

d_gene: TRBD1
v_gene: TRBV12-3/TRBV12-4
abundance: -
j_gene: TRBJ1-2
CDR3nt: TGTGCCAGCAGTCATAACCGTGACAGGGGTTGGGGCTACACCTTC
CDR3aa: CASSHNRDRGWGYTF

d_gene: TRBD1
v_gene: TRBV7-6
abundance: -
j_gene: TRBJ1-1
CDR3nt: TGTGCCAGCAGCTTGACAGGGTATTATACTGAAGCTTTCTTT
CDR3aa: CASSLTGYYTEAFF

d_gene: -
v_gene: TRBV7-2
abundance: many
j_gene: TRBJ2-2
CDR3nt: TGTGCCAGCATCAAAGCAGTGCCCGGGGAGCTGTTTTTT
CDR3aa: CASIKAVPGELFF

d_gene: TRBD2
v_gene: TRBV12-3/TRBV12-4
abundance: -
j_gene: TRBJ2-1
CDR3nt: TGTGCCAGCAGTTTAGATATAGCGGGAGGACATGAGCAGTTCTTC
CDR3aa: CASSLDIAGGHEQFF

d_gene: -
v_gene: TRBV7-6
abundance: -
j_gene: TRBJ1-1
CDR3nt: TGTGCCAGCAGCTTAGGGGCGGACGAATGGGGGAACACTGAAGCTTTCTTT
CDR3aa: CASSLGADEWGNTEAFF

d_gene: -
v_gene: TRBV6-1
abundance: few
j_gene: TRBJ2-1
CDR3nt: TGTGCCAGCAGTGACAATATTAATGAGCAGTTCTTC
CDR3aa: CASSDNINEQFF

d_gene: TRBD1
v_gene: TRBV5-1
abundance: -
j_gene: TRBJ1-6
CDR3nt: TGCGCCAGCAGCTTGGTAGGGGTCGGACAGGGCGATTCACCCCTCCACTTT
CDR3aa: CASSLVGVGQGDSPLHF

d_gene: -
v_gene: TRBV7-9
abundance: few
j_gene: TRBJ1-3
CDR3nt: TGTGCCAGCAGCTTCTCCCGGGGAATTACCTCTGGAAACACCATATATTTT
CDR3aa: CASSFSRGITSGNTIYF

d_gene: -
v_gene: TRBV7-2
abundance: many
j_gene: TRBJ1-5
CDR3nt: TGTGCCAGCAGCTTAGGGGCGGGGGGCAATCAGCCCCAGCATTTT
CDR3aa: CASSLGAGGNQPQHF

d_gene: TRBD2
v_gene: TRBV29-1
abundance: many
j_gene: TRBJ2-3
CDR3nt: TGCAGCGTTGGCCGGCTAGCGGAACTCACAGATACGCAGTATTTT
CDR3aa: CSVGRLAELTDTQYF

d_gene: -
v_gene: TRBV19
abundance: -
j_gene: TRBJ1-5
CDR3nt: TGTGCCAGTACGGCAGGGAAGCAGCCCCAGCATTTT
CDR3aa: CASTAGKQPQHF

d_gene: -
v_gene: TRBV29-1
abundance: -
j_gene: TRBJ2-1
CDR3nt: TGCAGCGTTGGCGACTTATACAATGAGCAGTTCTTC
CDR3aa: CSVGDLYNEQFF

d_gene: -
v_gene: TRBV5-1
abundance: -
j_gene: TRBJ1-2
CDR3nt: TGCGCCAGCAGCCTAACGGCTGGAGACTATGGCTACACCTTC
CDR3aa: CASSLTAGDYGYTF

d_gene: -
v_gene: TRBV5-1
abundance: many
j_gene: TRBJ2-5
CDR3nt: TGCGCCAGCAGCTTGGACGGGAGCCGGGAGACCCAGTACTTC
CDR3aa: CASSLDGSRETQYF

d_gene: -
v_gene: TRBV6-2/TRBV6-3
abundance: -
j_gene: TRBJ2-3
CDR3nt: TGTGCCAGCAGTTACTCTTTTCAGGGAGGCCTAGCAGATACGCAGTATTTT
CDR3aa: CASSYSFQGGLADTQYF

d_gene: -
v_gene: TRBV29-1
abundance: -
j_gene: TRBJ1-1
CDR3nt: TGCAGCGCCAAAAGACATTACCCCAAAATGAACACTGAAGCTTTCTTT
CDR3aa: CSAKRHYPKMNTEAFF

d_gene: -
v_gene: TRBV9
abundance: -
j_gene: TRBJ2-7
CDR3nt: TGTGCCCAACGGCAGCCAGGGAAGATCCACGAGCAGTACTTC
CDR3aa: CAQRQPGKIHEQYF

d_gene: TRBD2
v_gene: TRBV11-1
abundance: -
j_gene: TRBJ2-5
CDR3nt: TGTGCCAGCAGCTTAGCCGGGGGGTGGCTTGAAGAGACCCAGTACTTC
CDR3aa: CASSLAGGWLEETQYF

d_gene: -
v_gene: TRBV6-1
abundance: -
j_gene: TRBJ1-1
CDR3nt: TGTGCCAGCAGTGCGAGCACTGAAGCTTTCTTT
CDR3aa: CASSASTEAFF

d_gene: -
v_gene: TRBV5-1
abundance: few
j_gene: TRBJ2-1
CDR3nt: TGCGCCAGCAGCTTAGGGACGCAATACAATGAGCAGTTCTTC
CDR3aa: CASSLGTQYNEQFF

d_gene: -
v_gene: TRBV20-1
abundance: -
j_gene: TRBJ2-7
CDR3nt: TGCAGTGCTAAGGCGCACTCCTACGAGCAGTACTTC
CDR3aa: CSAKAHSYEQYF

d_gene: TRBD1
v_gene: TRBV28
abundance: few
j_gene: TRBJ1-5
CDR3nt: TGTGCCAGCAGCAGAGACAGGGCGGGATATATTAGCAATCAGCCCCAGCATTTT
CDR3aa: CASSRDRAGYISNQPQHF

d_gene: -
v_gene: TRBV7-2
abundance: once
j_gene: TRBJ2-2
CDR3nt: TGTGCCAGCAGCTCCCGCGTGGGGGATCCCACCGGGGAGCTGTTTTTT
CDR3aa: CASSSRVGDPTGELFF

d_gene: -
v_gene: TRBV9
abundance: -
j_gene: TRBJ1-1
CDR3nt: TGTGCCAGCAGCGCAGGACAACGGGACCCCACTGAAGCTTTCTTT
CDR3aa: CASSAGQRDPTEAFF

d_gene: -
v_gene: TRBV6-2/TRBV6-3
abundance: few
j_gene: TRBJ2-3
CDR3nt: TGTGCCAGCACCCGCAGGGGTCAGGGGGGAGATACGCAGTATTTT
CDR3aa: CASTRRGQGGDTQYF